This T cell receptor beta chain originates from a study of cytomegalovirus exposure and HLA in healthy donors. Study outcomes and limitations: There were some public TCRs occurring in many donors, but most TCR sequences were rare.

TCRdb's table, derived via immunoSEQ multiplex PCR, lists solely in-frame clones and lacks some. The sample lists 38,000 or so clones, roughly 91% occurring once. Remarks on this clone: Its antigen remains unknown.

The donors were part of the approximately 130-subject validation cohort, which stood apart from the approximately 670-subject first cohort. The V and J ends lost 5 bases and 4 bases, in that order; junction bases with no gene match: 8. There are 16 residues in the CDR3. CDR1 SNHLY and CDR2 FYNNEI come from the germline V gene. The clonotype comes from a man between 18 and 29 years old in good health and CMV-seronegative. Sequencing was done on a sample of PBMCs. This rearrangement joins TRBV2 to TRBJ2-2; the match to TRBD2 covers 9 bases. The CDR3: CASSPEAGGSTGELFF. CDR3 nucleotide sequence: TGTGCCAGCAGTCCAGAAGCGGGGGGTTCCACCGGGGAGCTGTTTTTT.